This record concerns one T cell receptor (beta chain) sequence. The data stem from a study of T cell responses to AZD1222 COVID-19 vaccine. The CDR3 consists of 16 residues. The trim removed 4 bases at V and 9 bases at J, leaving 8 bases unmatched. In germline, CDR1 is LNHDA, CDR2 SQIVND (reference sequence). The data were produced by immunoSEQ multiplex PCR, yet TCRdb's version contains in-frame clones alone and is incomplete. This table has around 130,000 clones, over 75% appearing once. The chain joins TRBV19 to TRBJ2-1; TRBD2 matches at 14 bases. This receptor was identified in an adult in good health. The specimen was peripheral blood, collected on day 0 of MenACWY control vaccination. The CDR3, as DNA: TGTGCCAGTAGTACCCCCGGGACTAGCGGGAGCGGTGAGCAGTTCTTC. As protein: CASSTPGTSGSGEQFF. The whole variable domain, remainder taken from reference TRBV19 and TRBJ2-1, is DGGITQSPKYLFRKEGQNVTLSCEQNLNHDAMYWYRQDPGQGLRLIYYSQIVNDFQKGDIAEGYSVSREKKESFPLTVTSAQKNPTAFYLCASSTPGTSGSGEQFFGPGTRLTVL.